These 4 T cell receptor beta chains were all obtained from the same sample, sequenced in a study of cytomegalovirus exposure and HLA in healthy donors. Use of 60 Vbeta and 13 Jbeta primers characterized the PCR. Sequencing used immunoSEQ multiplex PCR; TCRdb keeps in-frame clones, though not all of them. The table includes under 150,000 clones, roughly 78% detected once. The sequencing sample was made of PBMCs. These receptors came from a man aged 25 to 45 in good health and CMV-seronegative.

This clone was counted a few times. The chain has TRBV19 and TRBJ2-3; D perhaps matches TRBD2 (5 bases). Germline CDR1 LNHDA, CDR2 SQIVND (reference sequence). The CDR3 is 14 amino acids. V gave up 2 bases and J gave up 0 bases, with 6 bases separating them. CDR3 bases: TGTGCCAGTAGTATACAGCGGAGCACAGATACGCAGTATTTT. As protein: CASSIQRSTDTQYF.

This chain joins TRBV5-1 and TRBJ2-1, with 10 bases aligning to TRBD2. The CDR3 is 15 amino acids. Germline CDR1 SGHRS, CDR2 YFSETQ. Unmatched junction bases numbered 5, after V lost 0 bases and J lost 8 bases. CDR3 sequence: CASSLVASGSHEQFF. For the CDR3, the DNA is TGCGCCAGCAGCTTGGTGGCTAGCGGGAGTCATGAGCAGTTCTTC. The complete variable domain, with remaining parts taken from reference TRBV5-1 and TRBJ2-1, reads KAGVTQTPRYLIKTRGQQVTLSCSPISGHRSVSWYQQTPGQGLQFLFEYFSETQRNKGNFPGRFSGRQFSNSRSEMNVSTLELGDSALYLCASSLVASGSHEQFFGPGTRLTVL.

This clone was observed a handful of times. V gene TRBV5-1 combines with J gene TRBJ2-1, with 9 bases that match TRBD2. The ends lost 6 bases at V and 8 bases at J; junction bases unmatched: 12. The CDR3 is made up of 15 amino acids. CDR1 and CDR2 (germline): SGHRS, YFSETQ. The CDR3 reads CASKGLAGDLDEQFF. CDR3 bases: TGCGCCAGCAAGGGGTTAGCGGGAGACTTGGATGAGCAGTTCTTC.

The genes are TRBV28 and TRBJ2-1, with 12 bases aligning to TRBD1. The V and J ends lost 2 bases and 10 bases, in that order; junction bases with no gene match: 15. From germline, CDR1 is MDHEN and CDR2 SYDVKM. The CDR3 has 18 amino acids. In DNA, the CDR3 is TGTGCCAGCAGTTTAGTCCCGGGACAGGGGGCCTTGGAACGGGAGCAGTTCTTC. The encoded protein is CASSLVPGQGALEREQFF.